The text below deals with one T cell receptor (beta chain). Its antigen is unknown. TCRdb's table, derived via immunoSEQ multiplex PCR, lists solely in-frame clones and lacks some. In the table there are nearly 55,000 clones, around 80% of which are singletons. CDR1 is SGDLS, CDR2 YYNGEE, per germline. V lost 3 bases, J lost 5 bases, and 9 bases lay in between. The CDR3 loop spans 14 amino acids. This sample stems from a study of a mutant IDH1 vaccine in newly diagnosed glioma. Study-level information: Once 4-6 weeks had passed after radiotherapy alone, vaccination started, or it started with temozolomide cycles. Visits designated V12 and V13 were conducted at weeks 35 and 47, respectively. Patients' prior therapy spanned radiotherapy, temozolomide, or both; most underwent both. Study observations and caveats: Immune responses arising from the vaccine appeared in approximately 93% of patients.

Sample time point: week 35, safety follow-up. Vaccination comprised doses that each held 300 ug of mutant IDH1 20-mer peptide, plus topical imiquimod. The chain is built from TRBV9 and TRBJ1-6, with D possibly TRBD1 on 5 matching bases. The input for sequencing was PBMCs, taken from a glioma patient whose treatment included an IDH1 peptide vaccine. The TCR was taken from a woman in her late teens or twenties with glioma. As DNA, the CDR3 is TGTGCCAGCAGCGATACAGGCCATAATTCACCCCTCCACTTT. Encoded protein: CASSDTGHNSPLHF.